This T cell receptor (beta chain) was identified in a study of cytomegalovirus exposure and HLA in healthy donors. General study results and limits: Presence/absence comparisons presumed near-even sequencing depth among donors. With later analysis, a missense DCLRE1C variant became linked to TCR beta V- and J-gene trimming. Clonal expansion was found to be greater in HLA-associated TCR beta chains than in equally common others in a later analysis.

In regard to this clone: Antigen specificity is unknown.

A multiplex PCR was run with 60 Vbeta primers and 13 Jbeta primers. TCRdb's copy holds only in-frame clones and misses some; the assay was immunoSEQ multiplex PCR. The repertoire has around 140,000 clones, roughly four fifths of them found once; the top ten carry 1.4% to 1.5%. V gave up 8 bases and J gave up 2 bases, with 16 bases separating them. There are 15 residues in the CDR3. Per germline, CDR1 MGHDK and CDR2 SYGVNS. The sequencing sample was made of PBMCs. The J gene is TRBJ2-1, the V gene TRBV25-1; D is uncertain. The clonotype comes from a man younger than 40 in good health and CMV-seropositive. The CDR3 is CASQSTESPYNEQFF. The CDR3 DNA sequence: TGTGCCAGCCAAAGTACGGAGTCCCCCTACAATGAGCAGTTCTTC. Supplemented by reference TRBV25-1 and TRBJ2-1, the full variable domain reads EADIYQTPRYLVIGTGKKITLECSQTMGHDKMYWYQQDPGMELHLIHYSYGVNSTEKGDLSSESTVSRIRTEHFPLTLESARPSHTSQYLCASQSTESPYNEQFFGPGTRLTVL.